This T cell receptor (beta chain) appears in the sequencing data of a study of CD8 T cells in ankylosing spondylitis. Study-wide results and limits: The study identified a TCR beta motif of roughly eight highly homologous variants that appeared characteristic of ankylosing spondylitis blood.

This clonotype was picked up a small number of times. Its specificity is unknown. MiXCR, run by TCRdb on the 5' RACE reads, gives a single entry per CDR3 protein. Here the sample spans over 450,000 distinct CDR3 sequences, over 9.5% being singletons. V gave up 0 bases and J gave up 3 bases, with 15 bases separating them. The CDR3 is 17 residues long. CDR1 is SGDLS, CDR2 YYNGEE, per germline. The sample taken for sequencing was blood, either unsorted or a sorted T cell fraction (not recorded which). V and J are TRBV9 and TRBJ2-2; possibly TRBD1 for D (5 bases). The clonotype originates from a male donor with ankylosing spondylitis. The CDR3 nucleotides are TGTGCCAGCAGCGTAGGCGCCCAGGGCCGATACACCGGGGAGCTGTTTTTT. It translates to CASSVGAQGRYTGELFF.